These T cell receptor beta chains were read from a single sample in a study of T-cell reconstitution after alpha-beta-depleted transplantation in children. TCRdb used MiXCR to reprocess the PCR reads, holding one entry per CDR3 protein. The sample consists of about 610,000 distinct CDR3 sequences, 27% of them appearing once. The source was PBMCs, collected before TCRalphabeta/CD19-depleted stem cell transplant. These receptors were collected from a boy younger than two with Wiskott-Aldrich syndrome, due to receive a stem cell transplant. CDR3s include the opening cysteine and the closing phenylalanine or tryptophan. A D gene is named only where the DNA matches it firmly. Clone size is shown for a subset of rows, as once, few, many or a class of expanded clone.

cdr3_aa cdr3_nt d_call j_call clone_size v_call
CASIKETQYF TGTGCCAGCATCAAAGAGACCCAGTACTTC . TRBJ2-5 . TRBV14
CASMGRRGYGYTF TGTGCCAGCATGGGCCGGAGGGGGTATGGCTACACCTTC . TRBJ1-2 . TRBV25-1
CSAYSGRGSYNEQFF TGCAGCGCTTATAGCGGGAGGGGCTCCTACAATGAGCAGTTCTTC TRBD2 TRBJ2-1 . TRBV29-1
CASSLDPAGANVLTF TGCGCCAGCAGCTTGGATCCAGCTGGGGCCAACGTCCTGACTTTC . TRBJ2-6 . TRBV5-1
CASSSIAEPTDEQFF TGCGCCAGCAGCTCAATAGCGGAACCTACGGATGAGCAGTTCTTC . TRBJ2-1 . TRBV5-1
CASSKVREEVTDTQYF TGTGCCAGCAGCAAAGTTCGGGAGGAAGTAACAGATACGCAGTATTTT . TRBJ2-3 . TRBV21-1
CASSSTGMAETQYF TGTGCCAGCAGCTCTACAGGGATGGCGGAGACCCAGTACTTC . TRBJ2-5 few TRBV5-6
CASSLVGGLYEQYF TGTGCCAGCAGTTTAGTGGGGGGGTTGTACGAGCAGTACTTC TRBD2 TRBJ2-7 few TRBV27
CASTSRTGKGGEQFF TGTGCCAGCACCTCGAGGACAGGGAAGGGTGGTGAGCAGTTCTTC TRBD1 TRBJ2-1 . TRBV25-1
CASSLEGQGATEAFF TGTGCCAGCAGCTTAGAAGGACAGGGGGCGACTGAAGCTTTCTTT TRBD1 TRBJ1-1 . TRBV7-2
CASSQDRGQGGQPQHF TGCGCCAGCAGCCAAGATCGAGGACAGGGAGGTCAGCCCCAGCATTTT TRBD1 TRBJ1-5 few TRBV4-1
CASSLNPSSYNEQFF TGTGCCAGCAGCTTAAATCCCAGCTCCTACAATGAGCAGTTCTTC . TRBJ2-1 once TRBV11-1
CASSEGPGSGNTIYF TGTGCCAGCAGTGAAGGGCCGGGATCCGGAAACACCATATATTTT . TRBJ1-3 . TRBV25-1
CSAGAGTYNEQFF TGCAGTGCCGGGGCGGGTACCTACAATGAGCAGTTCTTC . TRBJ2-1 few TRBV20-1
CASSLGPSGRAGGNEQFF TGTGCCAGCAGCTTAGGGCCTAGCGGGAGGGCCGGGGGCAATGAGCAGTTCTTC TRBD2 TRBJ2-1 few TRBV7-2
CASSRRLRDRGNIQYF TGTGCCAGCAGCCGAAGATTAAGGGACAGGGGAAACATTCAGTACTTC TRBD1 TRBJ2-4 few TRBV3-1
CASSLGLALQGEQYF TGCGCCAGCAGCTTGGGCTTAGCCCTACAAGGCGAGCAGTACTTC . TRBJ2-7 few TRBV5-1
CASFKGATGPNEQFF TGCGCCAGCTTCAAAGGGGCCACTGGACCCAATGAGCAGTTCTTC . TRBJ2-1 few TRBV5-1
CASSQIYSTDTQYF TGCGCCAGCAGCCAAATTTACAGTACAGATACGCAGTATTTT . TRBJ2-3 few TRBV4-1
CASSLMGKGTDTQYF TGCGCCAGCAGCTTGATGGGGAAGGGCACAGATACGCAGTATTTT . TRBJ2-3 few TRBV5-1
CASSLSGTLTYEQYF TGTGCCAGCAGCCTTTCCGGGACCCTTACCTACGAGCAGTACTTC . TRBJ2-7 few TRBV3-1
CSVEEVAGGANEQFF TGCAGCGTTGAAGAGGTGGCGGGAGGGGCTAATGAGCAGTTCTTC TRBD2 TRBJ2-1 few TRBV29-1
CASSEDRGFYNEQFF TGTGCCAGCAGTGAGGACAGGGGATTCTACAATGAGCAGTTCTTC TRBD1 TRBJ2-1 . TRBV6-1
CSARDRGWAEAFF TGCAGTGCTAGAGATCGAGGGTGGGCTGAAGCTTTCTTT . TRBJ1-1 . TRBV20-1
CASSKTGSLLELFF TGTGCCAGCAGTAAAACAGGGTCACTTTTGGAACTGTTTTTT . TRBJ1-4 . TRBV27
CASSVKDEQFF TGTGCCAGCAGCGTAAAGGATGAGCAGTTCTTC . TRBJ2-1 many TRBV3-1
CASSYSRPQETQYF TGTGCCAGCAGTTACTCGAGGCCCCAAGAGACCCAGTACTTC . TRBJ2-5 few TRBV6-5
CSVEPPHRAGFEAFF TGCAGCGTTGAACCCCCCCACAGGGCAGGATTTGAAGCTTTCTTT . TRBJ1-1 . TRBV29-1
CAISLAFSNTGELFF TGTGCCATCAGTCTAGCCTTCTCGAACACCGGGGAGCTGTTTTTT . TRBJ2-2 . TRBV10-3
CASSFRRGPSNEQFF TGTGCCAGCAGTTTTAGGCGGGGTCCCAGCAATGAGCAGTTCTTC . TRBJ2-1 . TRBV28
CASSLNVGNSPLHF TGCGCCAGCAGTTTGAATGTTGGTAATTCACCCCTCCACTTT . TRBJ1-6 . TRBV5-1
CAISEQGMNTEAFF TGTGCCATCAGTGAGCAGGGGATGAACACTGAAGCTTTCTTT . TRBJ1-1 . TRBV10-3
CASSPVRANTEAFF TGTGCCAGCTCACCGGTCAGGGCGAACACTGAAGCTTTCTTT . TRBJ1-1 few TRBV18
CASSLDYEEQYF TGTGCCAGCAGCTTAGATTATGAGGAGCAGTACTTC . TRBJ2-7 few TRBV7-2
CSGATKITDTQYF TGCAGTGGCGCGACTAAAATTACCGATACGCAGTATTTT . TRBJ2-3 . TRBV20-1
CASTGLAGGGEQYF TGTGCCAGCACTGGACTAGCGGGAGGGGGCGAGCAGTACTTC TRBD2 TRBJ2-7 few TRBV12-3/TRBV12-4
CALSGSSYNEQFF TGTGCCTTAAGCGGGAGCTCCTACAATGAGCAGTTCTTC TRBD2 TRBJ2-1 few TRBV7-9
CASSLGGRGHQPQHF TGTGCCAGCAGCTTAGGGGGCCGGGGCCATCAGCCCCAGCATTTT . TRBJ1-5 . TRBV7-8
CASSTSGRASYNEQFF TGTGCCAGCTCCACCTCGGGACGGGCCTCCTACAATGAGCAGTTCTTC . TRBJ2-1 . TRBV18
CSATGRDRWTKPMDSKGYEQYF TGCAGTGCTACTGGCCGGGACAGGTGGACAAAGCCGATGGATTCGAAGGGATACGAGCAGTACTTC TRBD1 TRBJ2-7 few TRBV20-1
CASSARDRAHTEAFF TGCGCCAGCAGCGCTAGAGACAGGGCACACACTGAAGCTTTCTTT TRBD1 TRBJ1-1 . TRBV5-1
CASSPRTGYEQYF TGTGCCAGCTCACCCCGGACAGGGTACGAGCAGTACTTC TRBD1 TRBJ2-7 many TRBV18
CASSKGPLNYGYTF TGTGCCAGCAGTAAAGGACCTCTCAACTATGGCTACACCTTC . TRBJ1-2 few TRBV25-1
CASSFGTSTGELFF TGTGCCAGCAGCTTTGGGACTTCTACCGGGGAGCTGTTTTTT . TRBJ2-2 . TRBV7-3
CASSLGRSITGELFF TGTGCCAGCAGCCTCGGACGAAGCATAACCGGGGAGCTGTTTTTT . TRBJ2-2 few TRBV5-6
CASSLCRGPAYEQYF TGCGCCAGCAGCTTGTGCAGGGGACCAGCCTACGAGCAGTACTTC . TRBJ2-7 . TRBV5-1
CASTAEGTHTLHF TGCGCCAGCACCGCTGAAGGCACCCATACCCTCCACTTT . TRBJ1-6 . TRBV5-1
CASSALAGVFNEQFF TGTGCCAGTAGTGCACTAGCGGGAGTTTTTAATGAGCAGTTCTTC TRBD2 TRBJ2-1 few TRBV19
CASSVGVTSGRGEQFF TGTGCCAGCAGCGTAGGGGTGACTAGCGGGAGAGGGGAGCAGTTCTTC TRBD2 TRBJ2-1 . TRBV9
CASSQDSSPSGSSYEQYF TGTGCCAGCAGCCAAGATAGTTCGCCCAGCGGAAGCTCCTACGAGCAGTACTTC . TRBJ2-7 . TRBV4-2
CASSWRTTLGEQFF TGTGCCAGCAGCTGGAGGACGACCCTGGGTGAGCAGTTCTTC . TRBJ2-1 . TRBV5-5